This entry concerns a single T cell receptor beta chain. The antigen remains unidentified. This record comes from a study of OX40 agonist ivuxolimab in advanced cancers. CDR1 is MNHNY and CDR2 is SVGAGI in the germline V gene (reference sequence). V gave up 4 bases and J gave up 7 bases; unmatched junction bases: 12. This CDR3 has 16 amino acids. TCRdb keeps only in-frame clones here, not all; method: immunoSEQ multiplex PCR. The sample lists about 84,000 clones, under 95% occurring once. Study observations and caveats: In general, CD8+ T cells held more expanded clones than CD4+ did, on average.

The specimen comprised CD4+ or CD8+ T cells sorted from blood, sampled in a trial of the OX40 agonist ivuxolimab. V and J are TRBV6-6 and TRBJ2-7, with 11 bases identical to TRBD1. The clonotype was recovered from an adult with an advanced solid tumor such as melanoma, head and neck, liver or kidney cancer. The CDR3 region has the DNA TGTGCCAGCAGTTCAGTGGGACAGGGGGGGTCGTGGGAGCAGTACTTC. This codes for CASSSVGQGGSWEQYF.